This TCR beta chain is drawn from a study of shared clonotypes between healthy human individuals. V was cut by 3 bases and J by 4 bases, with 10 bases left in between. CDR1 is LNHDA and CDR2 is SQIVND in the germline V gene (reference sequence). The CDR3 consists of 13 residues. Assay used: immunoSEQ multiplex PCR; TCRdb lists only in-frame clones, some missing. The data hold approximately 500,000 clones, with 75% to 80% observed a single time. This TCR was recovered from a woman aged 35 to 49 in good health. Some clones in this sample may be carry-over from other donors' samples. Source material: PBMCs. V is TRBV19 and J is TRBJ2-7, with no clear D. This chain's CDR3 is CASSMNSPYEQYF. CDR3 in DNA: TGTGCCAGTAGTATGAACAGCCCGTACGAGCAGTACTTC.